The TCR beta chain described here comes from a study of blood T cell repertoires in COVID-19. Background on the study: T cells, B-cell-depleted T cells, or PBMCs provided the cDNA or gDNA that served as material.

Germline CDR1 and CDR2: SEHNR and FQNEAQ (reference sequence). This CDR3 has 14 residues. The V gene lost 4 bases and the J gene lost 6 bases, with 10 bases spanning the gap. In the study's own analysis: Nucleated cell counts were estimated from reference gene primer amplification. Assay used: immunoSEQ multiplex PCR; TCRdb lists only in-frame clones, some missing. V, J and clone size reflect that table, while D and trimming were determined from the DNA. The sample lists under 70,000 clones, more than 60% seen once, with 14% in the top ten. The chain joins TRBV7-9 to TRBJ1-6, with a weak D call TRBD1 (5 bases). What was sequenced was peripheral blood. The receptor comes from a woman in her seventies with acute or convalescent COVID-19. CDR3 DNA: TGTGCCAGCAGCTGGGGCCAACCTAATTCACCCCTCCACTTT. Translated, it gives CASSWGQPNSPLHF.